These 3 T cell receptor beta chains came from one sample sequenced in a study of tissue T cells after allogeneic stem cell transplantation. Time point reported: mouse harvest day 7 after allogeneic transplant. Mouse grafts combined 10^7 T-cell-depleted bone marrow cells with 10^6 splenic CD5+ T cells. Assay: immunoSEQ multiplex PCR; the TCRdb copy retains only in-frame clones and omits some. The table has around 1,100 clones, about 60% seen once. The sequencing input was liver tissue. The receptor set was obtained from a female BALB/c mouse given C57BL/6 T cells with graft-versus-host disease after an allogeneic hematopoietic cell transplant.

As concerns this clone: The gene names given are mouse names. The read ends 1 residue shy of where the CDR3 ends; the end is completed using the germline J gene. V usage is TRBV26 and J usage is TRBJ1-3; D is ambiguous. Germline values: CDR1 KGHPV, CDR2 FQNQEV (reference sequence). The CDR3 runs to 13 residues. With 4 bases removed from V and 1 base from J, the gap between germline ends came to 5 bases. CDR3 DNA, as far as it was read: TGTGCCAGCAGTCAAGGGTCTGGAAATACGCTCTAT. This translates into CASSQGSGNTLY. The complete CDR3 sequence is CASSQGSGNTLYF. The full variable domain, completed using reference TRBV26 and TRBJ1-3, is NSKVIQTPRYLVKGQGQKAKMRCIPEKGHPVVFWYQQNKNNEFKFLINFQNQEVLQQIDMTEKRFSAECPSNSPCSLEIQSSEAGDSALYLCASSQGSGNTLYFGEGSRLIVV.

This clone was detected only once. Gene names are mouse gene names. The CDR3 protein is CASSLGTGAAETLYF. The DNA read from the CDR3 is TGTGCCAGCTCTCTCGGGACAGGGGCTGCAGAAACGCTGTAT. The chain is built from TRBV12-1 and TRBJ2-3; 10 positions agree with TRBD1. The read comes to an end 1 residue before the CDR3 does, leaving the germline J gene to fill in the end. The CDR3 contains 15 residues. Germline V CDR1 and CDR2: SGHSN, HYEKVE. V lost 0 bases, J lost 2 bases, and 1 base stayed unmatched.

Points on this clone: Gene names refer to mouse genes. The CDR3 extends 1 residue past the end of the read, so its final part is completed from the germline J gene. The chain employs TRBV20 and TRBJ1-1; D is perhaps TRBD1 (6 bases). V was shortened by 5 bases and J by 1 base, with 8 bases between the two germline ends. This CDR3 has 12 residues. Germline V gene sequence: CDR1 GFQATS, CDR2 STVNSAI. CDR3 region: CGASQGNTEVFF. The CDR3 DNA, read in part, is TGTGGTGCTTCACAGGGAAACACAGAAGTCTTC.